The rows below give T cell receptor beta chains drawn from one sample of a study of blood T cell repertoires in COVID-19. Libraries were prepared by immunoSEQ multiplex PCR; TCRdb keeps only in-frame clonotypes and omits some of them. The sample lists under 200,000 clones, roughly 84% occurring once. The sample taken for sequencing was peripheral blood. The receptors here all came from a man in his 60s who had recovered from COVID-19. The conserved cysteine and the conserved F or W are not part of the CDR3 here.

length: 12; J: TRBJ2-5; V: TRBV12-2; CDR3: ASRLPGSQETQY
length: 13; J: TRBJ2-5; V: TRBV4-1; CDR3: ASSQNGLAEETQY
length: 13; J: TRBJ1-1; V: TRBV11-2; CDR3: ASSFFAEANTEAF
length: 12; J: TRBJ1-5; V: TRBV19; CDR3: ASSITGVGQPQH
length: 11; J: TRBJ2-1; V: TRBV5-4; CDR3: ASSRDSLNEQF
length: 13; J: TRBJ1-4; V: TRBV6-6; CDR3: ASSATASTNEKLF
length: 12; J: TRBJ2-7; V: TRBV6-5; CDR3: ASSLGRGVYEQY
length: 14; J: TRBJ1-4; V: TRBV5-6; CDR3: ASSSTGQGAVEKLF
length: 11; J: TRBJ2-7; V: TRBV6-5; CDR3: ASRAGQGYEQY
length: 12; J: TRBJ1-5; V: TRBV6-6; CDR3: ASGGGLGNQPQH
length: 16; J: TRBJ1-1; V: TRBV4-1; CDR3: ASSHPPGQGGKNTEAF
length: 14; J: TRBJ2-7; V: TRBV11-1; CDR3: ASSHKTGTGFHEQY
length: 12; J: TRBJ1-3; V: TRBV7-2; CDR3: ASSRRGSGNTIY
length: 9; J: TRBJ2-4; V: TRBV12-3/TRBV12-4; CDR3: ASSLQGNAY
length: 16; J: TRBJ2-4; V: TRBV7-2; CDR3: ASSLAQGGRLAKNIQY
length: 14; J: TRBJ1-2; V: TRBV3-1/TRBV3-2; CDR3: ASSQGTGGPLYGYT
length: 14; J: TRBJ2-1; V: TRBV6-6; CDR3: ASSYGLAASYNEQF
length: 13; J: TRBJ1-2; V: TRBV19; CDR3: ASSLQSQGNYGYT